This T cell receptor (beta chain) was captured in a study of cytomegalovirus exposure and HLA in healthy donors (dated by TCRdb to 2015 to 2018). In the study overall: An earlier analysis of under 600 of the donors reported 250 to 350 Gb of sequence data and about 100 million unique TCR beta sequences from 190 million or so T cells. On average, 235,054 unique TCR beta nucleotide sequences were sequenced per donor among a few hundred genotyped donors of the cohort, with 15% to 20% of those sequences being non-productive. Rather than drawing on any new phenotypic data, the later analysis identified candidate immune exposures from TCR beta sequences and the way those sequences occurred across donors. The study aimed to test whether cataloging public T cell receptors could reveal signatures of past pathogen exposure. Every discovery cohort repertoire had been produced on one sequencing platform. The study combined high-throughput TCR immunosequencing, statistical association of individual TCRs with disease status, and machine learning to predict cytomegalovirus infection status. A later analysis re-examined previously published TCR beta repertoires from just over 650 donors and added high-resolution HLA genotyping to investigate patterns of TCR occurrence. An early release that covered about 600 HLA-typed donors contained approximately 300 gigabases of sequencing data and tens of millions of unique TCR sequences. Donor age, sex, ethnicity and CMV serostatus were compiled alongside the repertoire data. A separate validation cohort of 100 to 150 different subjects was used in addition to the roughly 700-subject first cohort. In a later genetic analysis, genome-wide SNP genotypes for about three fifths of the roughly 670 donors were used, and that subset was treated as a discovery cohort. Using immunosequencing, the study profiled T cell repertoires from 666 subjects and related those repertoires to cytomegalovirus serostatus. Of the roughly 400 genotyped donors, less than 90% were placed in the genetic ancestry cluster associated with self-reported Caucasian donors. Typing coverage varied by locus: roughly 620-640 donors for A, B, C, DRB1 and DQB1; 500 to 550 for DQA1; 606 for DPA1; around 490 for DPB1. To decide whether each TCR beta V gene segment behaved as functional or pseudogenic, an earlier analysis of approximately 600 of the donors relied on high-throughput TCR beta sequencing. Both class I and class II loci were covered by HLA typing, at four-digit resolution. About five DR-DQ haplotypes were treated as single units for association and clustering because of strong linkage in the cohort.

The cohort comprised 666 healthy bone marrow donors. Cohort members were all nominally healthy when sampled, although unrecorded immune exposures were likely present. The donor tested CMV seropositive, placing the donor among the 290 or so seropositive members of the cohort. Every donor gave a peripheral blood sample, and the peripheral blood mononuclear cells from that sample were used for TCR beta sequencing. Genomic DNA was extracted from the blood cell samples with the Qiagen DNeasy Blood Extraction Kit. CDR1 and CDR2 were assigned from the germline V gene (reference sequence) as SEHNR and FQNEAQ. CDR3 length: 13 amino acids, cysteine to phenylalanine. The DNA shown is the 39-base CDR3, in frame from base 1. Overall results and qualifications from the work: According to a later analysis, most CMV-associated TCR beta chains appeared to be HLA-restricted, and the HLA associations seemed to be driven largely by CMV exposure. In both the original and validation cohorts, the classifier was reported to diagnose cytomegalovirus status with high specificity and sensitivity. A later analysis found that TCR association rates varied across HLA loci, with DRB1 alleles showing the most associated TCRs and HLA-C alleles the fewest. An earlier analysis of around 500 of the donors showed that most TCR beta V segments appeared in productive rearrangements either about 87% or about 30% of the time, which broadly matched IMGT annotations. In this cohort, only TCR beta chains were sequenced, and detectable features were limited by the absence of alpha or paired-chain data. Some IMGT-functional V segments, including TRBV6-2 and TRBV6-3, could not be told apart with the 87-base-pair reads, so those segments were excluded. Sequencing depth was assumed to be roughly uniform across donors in the presence/absence analyses, though that assumption may not hold. Immune exposure information for the cohort was limited to CMV serostatus. Because counts were too low, some 17 rarely observed V segments, including chromosome 9 orphons, were left out of the earlier analysis of a few hundred of the donors. A later genetic analysis reported fewer N-insertions in productive TCRs among donors in an Asian-associated ancestry cluster than the approximately 700-donor mean. According to a later analysis, parvovirus B19, influenza, CMV and Epstein-Barr virus appeared linked to several top co-occurrence clusters. HLA typing was unavailable for some donors at each locus, so association tests used only the typed subset. While some public TCRs were present in many individuals, most TCR sequences turned up only very rarely across donors. Specific HLA alleles were associated with some 15,000 TCR beta sequences at a false discovery rate of 0.05 in a later analysis. An association between a missense DCLRE1C variant and V-gene and J-gene trimming of TCR beta chains was found in a later genetic analysis and replicated in an independent cohort. A total of some 180 TCR beta chains were listed by the study as associated with cytomegalovirus. A later analysis found that HLA-associated TCR beta chains were more clonally expanded and had lower generation probabilities than equally common non-associated chains. Linkage disequilibrium might explain the correlated functional status among segregating V segments, but an unknown experimental factor could not be ruled out. When HLA alleles, especially DR and DQ, strongly co-occurred, attributing TCR associations to individual alleles was difficult. A cluster of highly shared sequence variants was judged likely to be a technical artifact of the sequencing pipeline. It was suggested by the authors that the approach could potentially be generalized to other disease states and immunological phenotypes. A further reported finding was that TCR beta sequences accurately predicted the HLA-A and HLA-B alleles for most subjects in the first cohort. In vitro tests confirmed that three of the cytomegalovirus-associated TCR beta chains recognize cytomegalovirus antigens.

In the case of this clone: Its recognized antigen is unknown. No much larger clone exists at a distance of one base, and base qualities are not known.

Library method: the immunoSEQ multiplex PCR assay. For the multiplex PCR, a mixture combining 60 forward primers for TCR Vbeta segments and 13 reverse primers for TCR Jbeta segments was used. Amplification of the CDR3 region of rearranged TCR beta genes was performed with a multiplex PCR assay on genomic DNA. The Illumina HiSeq System was used to sequence the amplified TCR beta libraries as 87-base-pair reads. For the original study's pipeline: In a later analysis, roughly 80 million unique TCR beta chains were counted across the 666 repertoires, and roughly 11 million of these chains were shared by at least two donors. To remove PCR and sequencing errors, raw reads were error-corrected and collapsed into unique sequences using a nearest-neighbor algorithm that merged closely related sequences. CDR3 sequences were aligned to IMGT reference sequences to assign V, D and J gene segments. Each retained sequence needed at least a six-nucleotide match to both a V gene segment and a J gene segment. Rearrangements were called productive when the CDR3 lacked stop codons and stayed in frame with V and J; all others were non-productive. CDR3 was defined according to IMGT convention as the region running from the second conserved V-encoded cysteine to the conserved J-encoded phenylalanine. The earlier analysis of about 610 of the donors excluded any sequence lacking an unambiguous match to a single V gene segment. An earlier analysis of 587 of the donors classified V segments as functional when productive rearrangements were above 56.7% and as segregating when the standard deviation between donors was above 5%. A statistical classification framework was built to diagnose cytomegalovirus status from the catalog of TCR beta chain sequences. In a later analysis, V and J genes were assigned by comparing TCR nucleotide sequences against IMGT/GENE-DB human TR gene sequences. In a later analysis, CDR3 sequences and most-parsimonious VDJ recombination scenarios were assigned using the TCRdist pipeline. A later analysis defined each TCR beta chain by its CDR3 amino acid sequence plus V-gene family, and excluded reads lacking a unique V-gene family. A later analysis removed roughly 590 highly shared, low-generation-probability nucleotide sequences to deal with suspected cross-contamination and a sequencing artifact. A later analysis calculated a clonal expansion index for each public chain from normalized within-repertoire ranks of inferred template counts. In a later analysis, generation probabilities were computed with a VDJ recombination model fitted to out-of-frame rearrangements, and the resulting probabilities were checked against IGoR. In a later analysis, TCR-TCR, TCR-HLA and TCR-CMV co-occurrence was scored with hypergeometric tests, and a repertoire-size bias correction was applied to TCR pairs. In a later analysis, false discovery rates were estimated by permuting HLA or CMV assignments 20 times. A later analysis grouped co-occurring TCRs with DBSCAN, adding TCRdist sequence similarity when clustering within HLA-allele-positive subsets. Repertoires with fewer than 30,000 or more than 120,000 public chains were left out of co-occurrence clustering, as were five repertoires with anomalous nucleotide sharing. TCRdb's version of the immuneACCESS table is confined to in-frame rearrangements and falls short of the full clone set. An unresolved V gene accounts for under half of the shortfall where checked; the remainder is of unknown origin. Clone size and the V and J calls come from that table; the DNA yielded D and trimming. The sample has 150,000 to 200,000 clones on record, about 76% of them singletons. The ten largest clonotypes hold 7% to 8.5% of the sample.

This receptor was obtained from a male donor in good health and CMV-seropositive. Material for sequencing was PBMCs. This chain joins TRBV7-9 to TRBJ1-4; TRBD1 matches 8 bases in the middle. The DNA is TGTTCCTCTCAACAGGGGGCTAATGAAAAACTGTTTTTT. Translated, it reads CSSQQGANEKLFF.